Following are 32 T cell receptor beta chains from one sample sequenced in a study of control samples from healthy donors and cancer patients. The table came from immunoSEQ multiplex PCR; TCRdb's copy has only in-frame clones and leaves some out. The repertoire holds more than 70,000 clones, over 90% seen once, with 2.8% in the top ten. Sequenced: blood. The origin of the receptors is a woman in her twenties or thirties in good health.

This chain joins TRBV7-2 and TRBJ2-3; 7 bases are shared with TRBD2. Germline assignment: CDR1 SGHTA and CDR2 FQGNSA. This CDR3 region has 14 residues. Losses at the gene ends were 6 bases for V and 0 bases for J; bases not matched to a gene: 3. The CDR3: CASRKRGSTDTQYF. The CDR3, as DNA: TGTGCCAGCAGAAAGCGGGGAAGCACAGATACGCAGTATTTT.

The gene calls are TRBV2 and TRBJ1-1; 9 bases map to TRBD1. Germline lookup yields CDR1 SNHLY and CDR2 FYNNEI. The CDR3 contains 15 residues. The ends lost 5 bases at V and 11 bases at J; junction bases unmatched: 15. CDR3 amino acids: CASSLIQGAGLGAFF. CDR3 nucleotide sequence: TGTGCCAGCAGTCTAATACAGGGGGCAGGGTTGGGCGCTTTCTTT.

CDR3 DNA: TGTGCCAGCAGCCAAGATATTGGGACTGAAGCTTTCTTT. Protein product: CASSQDIGTEAFF. The chain joins TRBV4-2 to TRBJ1-1; D gene unclear. V lost 0 bases and J 5 bases, leaving 7 bases between the germline ends. The CDR3 contains 13 residues. The germline V gene has CDR1 LGHNA and CDR2 YNFKEQ.

The V gene is TRBV19, the J gene TRBJ2-5, with D perhaps matching TRBD2 (6 bases). Germline V CDR1 and CDR2: LNHDA, SQIVND (reference sequence). V was clipped by 10 bases and J by 5 bases, with 20 bases between them. The CDR3 length is 14 residues. CDR3: CATRARGAGETQYF. In DNA form, the CDR3 reads TGTGCCACTCGGGCGCGGGGCGCCGGGGAGACCCAGTACTTC. Supplemented by reference TRBV19 and TRBJ2-5, the full variable domain reads DGGITQSPKYLFRKEGQNVTLSCEQNLNHDAMYWYRQDPGQGLRLIYYSQIVNDFQKGDIAEGYSVSREKKESFPLTVTSAQKNPTAFYLCATRARGAGETQYFGPGTRLLVL.

The chain links TRBV6-5 to TRBJ2-7; maybe TRBD1 (6 bases). Trimming stripped 1 base from V and 4 bases from J, with 11 bases between. This CDR3 spans 14 amino acids. Per the germline V gene, CDR1 is MNHEY and CDR2 is SVGAGI. CDR3 sequence (DNA): TGTGCCAGCAGTTACTTACAGGGACGGTACGAGCAGTACTTC. The encoded protein is CASSYLQGRYEQYF.

The chain recombines TRBV9 with TRBJ1-3; D is perhaps TRBD1 (5 bases). V was clipped by 2 bases and J by 5 bases, with 14 bases between them. The CDR3 consists of 15 residues. The germline V gene has CDR1 SGDLS and CDR2 YYNGEE. CDR3 DNA sequence: TGTGCCAGCAGCGTCGGTTCGGGGCGGAGAAACACCATATATTTT. Translating it yields CASSVGSGRRNTIYF.

V gene TRBV5-6 combines with J gene TRBJ2-5; a possible D gene is TRBD2 (7 bases). CDR1 and CDR2 from the germline V gene are SGHDT and YYEEEE. The germline V and J ends were trimmed by 1 base and 5 bases, with 15 bases remaining between them. The CDR3 length is 15 residues. Here the CDR3 DNA reads TGTGCCAGCAGCTTGAGAGGACTAGGGGGGGAGACCCAGTACTTC. Translating it yields CASSLRGLGGETQYF.

V is TRBV19 and J is TRBJ2-1; 9 bases agree with TRBD2. Germline V gene lookup returns CDR1 LNHDA and CDR2 SQIVND (reference sequence). J lost 0 bases, V lost 5 bases, and 5 bases had no gene match. The CDR3 spans 16 residues. CDR3 sequence (DNA): TGTGCCAGTAGTTCTCCTAGCGGGGCCTCCTACAATGAGCAGTTCTTC. Translating gives CASSSPSGASYNEQFF.

The gene calls are TRBV11-1 and TRBJ2-2, with D possibly TRBD1 on 6 matching bases. V gave up 0 bases and J gave up 0 bases, with 8 bases separating them. The germline V gene encodes CDR1 SGHAT and CDR2 FQDESV (reference sequence). The CDR3 is 16 residues long. CDR3 region: CASSLATGPNTGELFF. DNA of the CDR3: TGTGCCAGCAGCTTAGCGACAGGACCGAACACCGGGGAGCTGTTTTTT.

The V gene is TRBV5-4, the J gene TRBJ2-3; 12 bases align to TRBD2. J was trimmed by 6 bases and V by 4 bases; bases with no gene match: 15. The CDR3 runs 18 residues. The germline gives CDR1 SGHNT, CDR2 YYREEE (reference sequence). The chain's CDR3 is CASSPRVPLAGGRDTQYF. CDR3 in DNA: TGTGCCAGCAGCCCAAGGGTTCCCCTAGCGGGGGGGCGGGATACGCAGTATTTT.

The chain uses TRBV7-9 and TRBJ2-1, with TRBD2 matching 9 bases. The CDR3 has 15 residues. The germline gives CDR1 SEHNR, CDR2 FQNEAQ (reference sequence). J gave up 8 bases and V 0 bases, and 5 bases lay outside the gene matches. The CDR3 bases are TGTGCCAGCAGCTTAGCCAGGGGACTAGCTGATGAGCAGTTCTTC. Residues: CASSLARGLADEQFF.

The genes are TRBV18 and TRBJ1-4, with a weak D call TRBD1 (5 bases). Between the trimmed V and J ends, which lost 3 bases and 8 bases, there was a span of 10 bases. The length of the CDR3 is 13 residues. CDR1 and CDR2 (germline): KGHSH, LQKENI. The CDR3 DNA follows: TGTGCCAGCTCACCCCAGGGTTTGGAAAAACTGTTTTTT. Translating it yields CASSPQGLEKLFF.

V and J are TRBV4-2 and TRBJ2-3; 9 nucleotides align to TRBD2. J gave up 6 bases and V 1 base, and 2 bases lay outside the gene matches. The CDR3 is made up of 14 amino acids. Germline CDR1 and CDR2: LGHNA and YNFKEQ. CDR3: CASSQGTSEDTQYF. The DNA for the CDR3 is TGTGCCAGCAGCCAAGGGACTAGCGAGGATACGCAGTATTTT.

The V and J genes are TRBV11-1 and TRBJ2-3; TRBD2 aligns across 10 bases. Germline V gene sequence: CDR1 SGHAT, CDR2 FQDESV (reference sequence). The CDR3 consists of 15 residues. The J segment lost 5 bases and the V segment lost 6 bases, leaving 8 bases of the junction unmatched. CDR3 in amino acids: CASRKLAGPQDTQYF. The CDR3 DNA reads TGTGCCAGCAGGAAACTAGCGGGGCCTCAAGATACGCAGTATTTT.

The chain uses TRBV5-1 and TRBJ2-4; D gene uncertain. The V gene's germline CDR1 is SGHRS and CDR2 YFSETQ. This CDR3 spans 15 amino acids. Trimming stripped 4 bases from V and 0 bases from J, with 11 bases between. The CDR3 protein is CASSVSSLAKNIQYF. The CDR3 nucleotides are TGCGCCAGCAGCGTTTCCAGTTTAGCCAAAAACATTCAGTACTTC. The full variable domain, with the rest looked up from reference TRBV5-1 and TRBJ2-4, is KAGVTQTPRYLIKTRGQQVTLSCSPISGHRSVSWYQQTPGQGLQFLFEYFSETQRNKGNFPGRFSGRQFSNSRSEMNVSTLELGDSALYLCASSVSSLAKNIQYFGAGTRLSVL.

The V gene is TRBV6-5, the J gene TRBJ1-2; D uncertain. The germline CDR1 and CDR2 sequences are MNHEY and SVGAGI. CDR3 length equals 15 residues. V lost 5 bases and J 8 bases, leaving 21 bases between the germline ends. CDR3 in DNA: TGTGCCAGCAGTCCCGGACGGACCTTGAGTGGGGGCTACACCTTC. As protein: CASSPGRTLSGGYTF.

The chain's CDR3 is CASTAIAGQQETQYF. The CDR3 coding sequence is TGTGCCAGTACCGCAATCGCTGGACAACAAGAGACCCAGTACTTC. The rearrangement links TRBV19 to TRBJ2-5, with D possibly TRBD1 on 5 matching bases. This CDR3 is 15 amino acids long. V was shortened by 7 bases and J by 2 bases, with 17 bases between the two germline ends. Germline CDR1 LNHDA, CDR2 SQIVND (reference sequence).

The chain's CDR3 is CASSLGQGLYGYTF. The CDR3 nucleotides are TGTGCCAGCAGCCTGGGACAGGGCCTTTATGGCTACACCTTC. The chain joins TRBV13 to TRBJ1-2; 9 bases align to TRBD1. This CDR3 comprises 14 residues. J gave up 5 bases and V 5 bases, and 6 bases lay outside the gene matches. Germline CDR1 reads PRHDT; CDR2 reads FYEKMQ (reference sequence).

The chain combines TRBV6-5 with TRBJ2-1; 8 nucleotides align to TRBD2. The CDR3 runs 13 residues. Trimming at V came to 6 bases and at J to 7 bases, leaving 5 bases not matched to a gene. Germline V gene lookup returns CDR1 MNHEY and CDR2 SVGAGI. CDR3 region: CASRQTSVNEQFF. The CDR3 DNA reads TGTGCCAGCAGACAGACTAGCGTGAATGAGCAGTTCTTC.

This clone has just one count. CDR3 protein: CASSYPTGGPSGANVLTF. The CDR3, as DNA: TGTGCCAGCAGCTACCCGACAGGGGGTCCCTCTGGGGCCAACGTCCTGACTTTC. The gene calls are TRBV5-4 and TRBJ2-6; 9 nucleotides align to TRBD1. The CDR3 contains 18 residues. Looked up from germline, CDR1 is SGHNT and CDR2 is YYREEE (reference sequence). V dropped 3 bases and J dropped 0; count of bases not matched to a gene: 7.

This chain uses TRBV9 with TRBJ1-2, with D perhaps matching TRBD1 (5 bases). This CDR3 has 14 amino acids. Germline CDR1 SGDLS, CDR2 YYNGEE. Trimming took 0 bases from V and 4 from J, leaving 10 bases between them. This CDR3 reads CASSVEQEFYGYTF. CDR3 sequence (DNA): TGTGCCAGCAGCGTAGAACAGGAATTCTATGGCTACACCTTC.

The J gene is TRBJ1-1, the V gene TRBV19; TRBD1 is a possible D gene (6 bases). CDR1 and CDR2 from the germline V gene are LNHDA and SQIVND (reference sequence). The CDR3 runs 12 residues. Trimming pared 5 bases from V and 11 bases from J, leaving 15 bases between. Written as DNA, the CDR3 is TGTGCCAGTAGTCCTGGGGGCTTTAGGGCTTTCTTT. It is translated as CASSPGGFRAFF.

The V gene is TRBV19, the J gene TRBJ1-2, with D possibly matching TRBD1 (5 bases). From germline, CDR1 is LNHDA and CDR2 SQIVND (reference sequence). The CDR3 spans 14 residues. V lost 4 bases and J lost 6, with 15 bases in between. The CDR3 DNA reads as TGTGCCAGTAGTACCCAATCCGGGACGGATGGCTACACCTTC. Its protein product is CASSTQSGTDGYTF. Full variable domain (missing parts from reference TRBV19 and TRBJ1-2): DGGITQSPKYLFRKEGQNVTLSCEQNLNHDAMYWYRQDPGQGLRLIYYSQIVNDFQKGDIAEGYSVSREKKESFPLTVTSAQKNPTAFYLCASSTQSGTDGYTFGSGTRLTVV.

The rearrangement joins TRBV2 to TRBJ1-1, with D tentatively TRBD1 (5 bases). Trimming stripped 9 bases from V and 2 bases from J, with 19 bases between. Germline values: CDR1 SNHLY, CDR2 FYNNEI. This CDR3 is 15 amino acids long. The CDR3 loop reads CASKKAGTANTEAFF. The CDR3 region has the DNA TGTGCCAGTAAGAAGGCCGGGACGGCAAACACTGAAGCTTTCTTT. The whole variable domain, filled in from reference TRBV2 and TRBJ1-1, reads EPEVTQTPSHQVTQMGQEVILRCVPISNHLYFYWYRQILGQKVEFLVSFYNNEISEKSEIFDDQFSVERPDGSNFTLKIRSTKLEDSAMYFCASKKAGTANTEAFFGQGTRLTVV.

This chain links TRBV5-8 with TRBJ1-1, with unresolved D. The CDR3 sequence is 14 residues long. Germline V lookup: CDR1 SGHTS, CDR2 YDEGEE. With 2 bases removed from V and 0 bases from J, the gap between germline ends came to 8 bases. CDR3 DNA: TGTGCCAGCAGCTTCGGACGGATGAACACTGAAGCTTTCTTT. Amino acid sequence: CASSFGRMNTEAFF.

The chain carries TRBV28 and TRBJ2-7; D call uncertain. CDR1 and CDR2 (germline): MDHEN, SYDVKM. CDR3 size: 11 residues. Trimming took off 6 bases at V and 2 bases at J, with 5 bases between the two ends. The DNA of the CDR3 is TGTGCCAGCAGCCTGACCTACGAGCAGTACTTC. Translating it yields CASSLTYEQYF.

This clone was seen a single time. The chain employs TRBV27 and TRBJ1-1; no clear D. The CDR3 contains 12 residues. Looked up from germline, CDR1 is MNHEY and CDR2 is SMNVEV (reference sequence). V lost 8 bases, J lost 0 bases, and 7 bases lay in between. The CDR3 reads CASGHLNTEAFF. The CDR3 DNA reads TGTGCCAGCGGTCACCTGAACACTGAAGCTTTCTTT.

The rearrangement joins TRBV12-3 or TRBV12-4 to TRBJ1-1; a weak D match, TRBD1 (5 bases). Trimming left V 2 bases short and J 10 bases short, with 14 bases between. This CDR3 contains 13 residues. CDR3 sequence (DNA): TGTGCCAGCAGTTTAACCGTCGGGGGTGTAGCTTTCTTT. Its protein is CASSLTVGGVAFF.

This clone was seen just once. The gene calls are TRBV11-3 and TRBJ1-6; 9 bases are a match to TRBD1. The CDR3 contains 14 residues. From germline, CDR1 is SGHNT and CDR2 YENEEA. Trimming cost V 5 bases and J 8 bases; bases outside gene matches: 4. This CDR3 is CASSTRDRDSPLHF. CDR3 DNA sequence: TGTGCCAGCAGCACGCGGGACAGGGATTCACCCCTCCACTTT.

This clone was observed once. The chain employs TRBV25-1 and TRBJ1-3, with a possible D match to TRBD1 (5 bases). CDR1 and CDR2 from the germline V gene are MGHDK and SYGVNS. V was clipped by 4 bases and J by 1 base, with 14 bases between them. The CDR3 loop spans 16 amino acids. The CDR3 nucleotides are TGTGCCAGCAGTGGGGGGGACTGGCGATCTGGAAACACCATATATTTT. Its protein is CASSGGDWRSGNTIYF.

The chain employs TRBV6-5 and TRBJ1-2; D is unclear. V shed 6 bases and J shed 5 bases, with 13 bases lying between them. Germline loops: CDR1 MNHEY, CDR2 SVGAGI. The CDR3 is 13 residues long. The CDR3 loop is CASRADGMYGYTF. The DNA of the CDR3 is TGTGCCAGCAGAGCCGACGGGATGTATGGCTACACCTTC.

Only one count was recorded for this clone. The V gene is TRBV5-1, the J gene TRBJ1-3; tentative D call: TRBD1 (6 bases). The germline V and J ends were trimmed by 0 bases and 0 bases, with 10 bases remaining between them. This CDR3 is built from 16 residues. Germline-derived CDR1 and CDR2 are SGHRS and YFSETQ. CDR3: CASSLDVGASGNTIYF. In DNA form, the CDR3 reads TGCGCCAGCAGCTTGGATGTGGGGGCCTCTGGAAACACCATATATTTT.